The entry that follows covers one T cell receptor (beta chain) sequence. Its matching antigen is unknown. PCR primers comprised 60 Vbeta and 13 Jbeta primers. The assay was immunoSEQ multiplex PCR, and TCRdb's table has in-frame clones only and misses some. This sample yields about 160,000 clones, of which about four fifths are seen a single time; about 6.7% belongs to the top ten. This entry comes from a study of cytomegalovirus exposure and HLA in healthy donors. General study results and limits: In a later analysis, V- and J-gene trimming of beta chains associated with a DCLRE1C missense variant, replicated independently. Across all donors, roughly uniform sequencing depth was an assumption of the presence/absence analyses. Earlier analysis looked at TCR beta V segments, and most were productive about 87% or about 30% of the time. A later analysis reported that several of the most significant clusters appeared to be linked to common viral pathogens, among them Epstein-Barr virus.

Looked up from germline, CDR1 is WSHSY and CDR2 is SAAADI. The CDR3 extends over 16 amino acids. The trim removed 11 bases at V and 1 base at J, leaving 15 bases unmatched. What was sequenced was PBMCs. The TCR comes from a man in his fifties in good health and CMV-seropositive. The chain uses TRBV10-2 and TRBJ1-1; the match to TRBD1 covers 8 bases. CDR3 loop: CAVALMTGAQNTEAFF. CDR3 in DNA: TGCGCCGTAGCGCTGATGACAGGGGCACAGAACACTGAAGCTTTCTTT.